The source of this T cell receptor (beta chain) is a study of T-cell reconstitution after alpha-beta-depleted transplantation in children. CDR1 SGHTA and CDR2 FQGTGA come from the germline V gene. This CDR3 has 15 amino acids. The ends were cut back, 4 bases at V and 0 bases at J, with 10 bases in the middle. A library of TCRbeta sequences, prepared with unique molecular identifiers, was generated. MiXCR was run by TCRdb on the PCR reads, yielding one entry per CDR3 protein. Of some 590,000 distinct CDR3 sequences in the sample, 10% to 13% were seen once. Ten or more counts support this clonotype. Sequenced here: PBMCs from the stem cell graft donor, sampled from the stem cell graft. The receptor was isolated from a human donor who donated a stem cell graft to a child with acute myeloid leukemia. The gene calls are TRBV7-3 and TRBJ2-1, with D unclear. Written as DNA, the CDR3 is TGTGCCAGCAGCTCCGGGCCCAGCTCCTACAATGAGCAGTTCTTC. It translates to CASSSGPSSYNEQFF.